This T cell receptor (beta chain) is drawn from a study of CD8 T cells in Susac syndrome. J gave up 1 base and V 2 bases, and 9 bases lay outside the gene matches. This CDR3 is 16 amino acids long. CDR1 is GTSNPN, CDR2 SVGIG, per germline (reference sequence). The RNA input was about 0.45 to 1 ug, and it was reverse transcribed with random hexamers. Amplification of TCR beta CDR3 used immunoSEQ multiplex PCR across 54 Vbeta and 13 Jbeta. MiXCR, run by TCRdb on the immunoSEQ multiplex PCR reads, gives a single entry per CDR3 protein. The table has roughly 190,000 distinct CDR3 sequences, roughly 90% seen once.

The rearrangement uses TRBV30 and TRBJ2-3; 7 bases line up with TRBD2. Specimen: CD4+ T cells from PBMCs. The TCR was taken from a human donor with Susac syndrome. The CDR3, as DNA: TGTGCCTGGAGTCCCCCTTGGGCGGGAGGCACAGATACGCAGTATTTT. It specifies CAWSPPWAGGTDTQYF.